Each of the 23 T cell receptor beta chains below was sequenced from the same sample in a study of control samples from healthy donors and cancer patients. Only in-frame clones appear in the TCRdb table, and some are missing; sequencing was by immunoSEQ multiplex PCR. The sample lists 90,000 to 150,000 clones; about 91% were seen once. The sequencing input was blood. These receptors were obtained from a man aged 40-49 years in good health.

CDR3 sequence reads: CASSRLGEDEQFF. CDR3 nucleotides: TGTGCCAGCAGCCGCCTGGGGGAAGATGAGCAGTTCTTC. The V call is TRBV5-6, the J call TRBJ2-1; D could derive from TRBD1 or TRBD2 (5 bases each). CDR1 and CDR2 (germline): SGHDT, YYEEEE. Trimming took off 4 bases at V and 8 bases at J, with 13 bases between the two ends. This CDR3 region has 13 residues.

V gene TRBV12-3 or TRBV12-4 combines with J gene TRBJ1-2, with 8 bases fitting TRBD1. Trimming removed 5 bases from V and 8 bases from J; junction bases left unmatched: 4. This CDR3 has 12 residues. The CDR3 here is CASSNSGGGYTF. The CDR3 DNA reads as TGTGCCAGCAGTAACTCAGGGGGCGGCTACACCTTC.

In nucleotides, the CDR3 is TGTGCCTGGAGTGTGGCAGGGACCAACACCATATATTTT. Protein: CAWSVAGTNTIYF. The J gene is TRBJ1-3, the V gene TRBV30, with a possible D match to TRBD1 (5 bases). This CDR3 comprises 13 residues. Germline V gives CDR1 GTSNPN, CDR2 SVGIG (reference sequence). Trimming pared 0 bases from V and 7 bases from J, leaving 10 bases between.

CDR3 loop: CASSLLTGRETQYF. The CDR3, as DNA: TGTGCCAGCAGCTTACTAACAGGGAGGGAGACCCAGTACTTC. The rearrangement links TRBV7-2 to TRBJ2-5; D tentatively reads TRBD1 or TRBD2 (6 bases each). The CDR3 loop spans 14 amino acids. Germline V gene lookup returns CDR1 SGHTA and CDR2 FQGNSA. V was pared by 2 bases and J by 5 bases, with 12 bases between.

The V call is TRBV5-8, the J call TRBJ2-7, with TRBD1 matching 7 bases. Germline V gene sequence: CDR1 SGHTS, CDR2 YDEGEE. The ends lost 0 bases at V and 3 bases at J; junction bases unmatched: 6. The CDR3 sequence is 15 residues long. The CDR3 reads CASSLVTGLNYEQYF. The CDR3 bases are TGTGCCAGCAGCTTGGTGACAGGGTTAAACTACGAGCAGTACTTC.

The chain employs TRBV29-1 and TRBJ1-1; no definite D call. CDR3 length: 12 residues. V was cut by 8 bases and J by 1 base, with 11 bases left in between. Germline-derived CDR1 and CDR2 are SQVTM and ANQGSEA. The CDR3 DNA reads TGCAGCTCTCGGCAGACGAACACTGAAGCTTTCTTT. Protein sequence: CSSRQTNTEAFF.

The gene calls are TRBV3-1 (or the pseudogene TRBV3-2) and TRBJ2-4, with D hard to call. This CDR3 has 16 amino acids. The V end lost 1 base, the J end lost 4 bases, and 14 bases lay between the germline ends. Germline CDR1 is LGHDT and CDR2 is YNNKEL (reference sequence). CDR3 sequence (DNA): TGTGCCAGCAGCCAAGGTGGGAACGGCAGGAAAAACATTCAGTACTTC. As protein: CASSQGGNGRKNIQYF.

V usage is TRBV10-2 and J usage is TRBJ2-5; 13 nucleotides line up with TRBD2. Germline CDR1 WSHSY, CDR2 SAAADI. The CDR3 length is 15 residues. Germline trimming cut 6 bases from V and 2 bases from J; bases unmatched to any gene: 3. The CDR3 sequence is CASRLTSGGQETQYF. In nucleotides, the CDR3 is TGCGCCAGCAGATTGACTAGCGGGGGGCAAGAGACCCAGTACTTC.

The CDR3 sequence: CASSYAFFPPGQGDGYTF. The CDR3 DNA sequence: TGTGCCAGCAGTTACGCATTCTTTCCGCCGGGACAGGGAGATGGCTACACCTTC. This chain uses TRBV6-2 or TRBV6-3 with TRBJ1-2, with TRBD1 matching over 9 bases. The trim removed 2 bases at V and 6 bases at J, leaving 16 bases unmatched. The CDR3 spans 18 residues. Germline CDR1 is MNHEY and CDR2 is SVGEGT.

This rearrangement joins TRBV5-1 to TRBJ2-2; D not resolved. Per germline, CDR1 SGHRS and CDR2 YFSETQ. The CDR3 contains 16 residues. Between the trimmed V and J ends, which lost 4 bases and 4 bases, there was a span of 17 bases. The CDR3 DNA reads TGCGCCAGCAGCCTGACTCACGGCGCGGCCACCGGGGAGCTGTTTTTT. It specifies CASSLTHGAATGELFF.

This clone came up once. V is TRBV10-3 and J is TRBJ1-5, with D perhaps TRBD1 (5 bases). Deletions cut 3 bases from V and 5 bases from J, with 14 bases between. Germline loops: CDR1 ENHRY, CDR2 SYGVKD. CDR3 length equals 15 residues. CDR3 in amino acids: CAISETGPRDQPQHF. The DNA for the CDR3 is TGTGCCATCAGTGAAACGGGACCAAGGGATCAGCCCCAGCATTTT.

DNA of the CDR3: TGTGCCACCAGTGATCCCCGGCAGGGTATAGGCCAGCATTTT. This codes for CATSDPRQGIGQHF. The chain couples TRBV24-1 to TRBJ1-5; D perhaps matches TRBD1 (5 bases). Trimming stripped 3 bases from V and 12 bases from J, with 17 bases between. The CDR3 totals 14 residues. CDR1 and CDR2 from the germline V gene are KGHDR and SFDVKD.

J is TRBJ2-4 and V is TRBV5-1; D is possibly TRBD2 (5 bases). This CDR3 region has 17 residues. Trimming stripped 0 bases from V and 0 bases from J, with 13 bases between. Germline V lookup: CDR1 SGHRS, CDR2 YFSETQ. In DNA, the CDR3 is TGCGCCAGCAGCTTGGAGGCCGGGGTTCTAGCCAAAAACATTCAGTACTTC. Its translation: CASSLEAGVLAKNIQYF.

The DNA for the CDR3 is TGTGCCAGCAGTCCGACGGTGCTAGGAGGGTACACTGAAGCTTTCTTT. Its protein is CASSPTVLGGYTEAFF. V is TRBV3-1 (or the pseudogene TRBV3-2) and J is TRBJ1-1; D is uncertain. Germline V gene data show CDR1 as LGHDT and CDR2 as YNNKEL (reference sequence). The CDR3 contains 16 residues. Trimming shortened V by 6 bases and J by 3 bases, and 20 bases separated the two germline ends.

The chain joins TRBV7-2 to TRBJ2-7; 7 nucleotides agree with TRBD2. Germline V gives CDR1 SGHTA, CDR2 FQGNSA. The CDR3 has 15 residues. The V segment lost 2 bases and the J segment 2 bases; nucleotides outside the gene matches: 6. The CDR3 region is CASSLPRTSPYEQYF. CDR3 DNA sequence: TGTGCCAGCAGCTTACCTAGGACTAGTCCCTACGAGCAGTACTTC. The variable domain in full, with the rest retrieved from reference TRBV7-2 and TRBJ2-7, is GAGVSQSPSNKVTEKGKDVELRCDPISGHTALYWYRQSLGQGLEFLIYFQGNSAPDKSGLPSDRFSAERTGGSVSTLTIQRTQQEDSAVYLCASSLPRTSPYEQYFGPGTRLTVT.

This sequence joins TRBV10-3 and TRBJ2-7; a weak D match, TRBD1 (5 bases). Per the germline V gene, CDR1 is ENHRY and CDR2 is SYGVKD. Trimming took off 8 bases at V and 3 bases at J, with 20 bases between the two ends. CDR3 size: 15 residues. The CDR3 region is CAIRKDVQAIYEQYF. As DNA, the CDR3 is TGTGCCATCCGAAAGGATGTACAGGCCATCTACGAGCAGTACTTC.

The V call is TRBV30, the J call TRBJ1-1, with TRBD1 as a possible D gene (5 bases). The CDR3 runs to 13 residues. Germline values: CDR1 GTSNPN, CDR2 SVGIG (reference sequence). V gave up 2 bases and J gave up 4 bases, with 11 bases separating them. The chain's CDR3 is CAWSTQGGTEAFF. The CDR3 DNA reads as TGTGCCTGGAGTACCCAGGGTGGCACTGAAGCTTTCTTT.

The rearrangement joins TRBV19 to TRBJ1-1; TRBD1 agrees at 7 bases. CDR1 is LNHDA, CDR2 SQIVND, per germline (reference sequence). This CDR3 is built from 14 residues. V dropped 6 bases and J dropped 4; count of bases not matched to a gene: 8. The CDR3 DNA follows: TGTGCCAGTAGGGATGGACAGGCCGGCACTGAAGCTTTCTTT. Translated: CASRDGQAGTEAFF.

V is TRBV28 and J is TRBJ2-3, with TRBD2 matching 8 bases. V gave up 4 bases and J gave up 1 base; unmatched junction bases: 4. Germline CDR1 MDHEN, CDR2 SYDVKM. The CDR3 totals 15 residues. In DNA form, the CDR3 reads TGTGCCAGCAGTTCCCCCGGGGGGGGCACAGATACGCAGTATTTT. Its translation is CASSSPGGGTDTQYF. Variable domain in full (rest from reference TRBV28 and TRBJ2-3): DVKVTQSSRYLVKRTGEKVFLECVQDMDHENMFWYRQDPGLGLRLIYFSYDVKMKEKGDIPEGYSVSREKKERFSLILESASTNQTSMYLCASSSPGGGTDTQYFGPGTRLTVL.

The CDR3 bases are TGTGCCACCAGTGACCCTGGGACAGGGAAGGCCGGGGAGCTGTTTTTT. Translation: CATSDPGTGKAGELFF. The chain carries TRBV24-1 and TRBJ2-2; 9 bases agree with TRBD1. After removal of 4 bases from V and 6 bases from J, the junction contained 8 bases not matched to a gene. The CDR3 contains 16 residues. The V gene's germline CDR1 is KGHDR and CDR2 SFDVKD.

The chain recombines TRBV19 with TRBJ1-5, with 7 positions matching TRBD1. The V gene end was trimmed by 6 bases and the J gene end by 1 base; junction bases not matched to a gene: 9. CDR1 and CDR2 from the germline V gene are LNHDA and SQIVND (reference sequence). The CDR3 length is 16 residues. The CDR3 nucleotides are TGTGCCAGTAGGCCCCGGGACAGTGGGAGCAATCAGCCCCAGCATTTT. Its protein is CASRPRDSGSNQPQHF.

CDR3 residues: CASSDRDTSTDTQYF. The CDR3 DNA is TGTGCCAGCAGTGACAGGGATACTAGCACAGATACGCAGTATTTT. J is TRBJ2-3 and V is TRBV2; maybe TRBD1 (5 bases). V shed 3 bases and J shed 0 bases, with 10 bases lying between them. There are 15 residues in the CDR3. CDR1 is SNHLY and CDR2 is FYNNEI in the germline V gene.

The chain combines TRBV7-9 with TRBJ2-3; no definite D call. The V end was cut by 8 bases, the J end by 0 bases, with 9 bases between. This CDR3 is built from 13 residues. CDR1 and CDR2 (germline): SEHNR, FQNEAQ (reference sequence). The CDR3 DNA sequence: TGTGCCAGCGCAACCTTTAGCACAGATACGCAGTATTTT. Protein: CASATFSTDTQYF.